This T cell receptor (beta chain) is drawn from a study of CD8+CD57+ T cells in acquired aplastic anemia. It was genomic DNA that served as the template for profiling TCR beta VDJ and CDR3. TCRdb re-analysed the reads in MiXCR, keeping a single row per CDR3 protein. The table lists 33,000 or so distinct CDR3 sequences, more than 75% of them singletons. The CDR3 length is 12 residues. Germline CDR1 SQVTM, CDR2 ANQGSEA. V was pared by 6 bases and J by 0 bases, with 9 bases between. The TCR sequence derives from a human donor in good health, serving as a control. The rearrangement uses TRBV29-1 and TRBJ2-7; D is uncertain. What was sequenced was sorted CD4+, CD8+, or CD8+CD57+ T cells (not recorded which) from PBMCs. CDR3 in amino acids: CSVTRASYEQYF. The DNA of the CDR3 is TGCAGCGTGACACGGGCCTCCTACGAGCAGTACTTC.